Below are 30 T cell receptor beta chains sequenced from a single sample in a study of immune cell composition in non-small cell lung cancer. Clones were read by immunoSEQ multiplex PCR, and TCRdb kept only the in-frame ones, dropping some. The repertoire includes roughly 11,000 clones, 64% of them detected once, and over 15% sits in the top ten. Sequencing input: lung tumor tissue. Receptors were obtained from a human donor with non-small cell lung cancer.

V gene TRBV7-8 combines with J gene TRBJ1-2; 7 bases map to TRBD1. The CDR3 has 15 amino acids. In germline, CDR1 is SGHVS, CDR2 FQNEAQ. Unmatched junction bases numbered 5, after V lost 1 base and J lost 3 bases. CDR3 loop: CASSLEGTVYYGYTF. The CDR3 DNA reads as TGTGCCAGCAGCTTAGAAGGGACAGTATACTATGGCTACACCTTC.

This chain uses TRBV19 with TRBJ2-3; 9 bases map to TRBD2. This CDR3 is 15 amino acids long. V lost 1 base, J lost 4 bases, and 3 bases stayed unmatched. Germline CDR1 reads LNHDA; CDR2 reads SQIVND (reference sequence). The chain's CDR3 is CASSIGGRGPDTQYF. DNA for the CDR3: TGTGCCAGTAGTATAGGCGGGAGGGGGCCAGATACGCAGTATTTT.

The genes are TRBV7-2 and TRBJ2-1; unclear D gene. The CDR3 length is 15 residues. Per germline, CDR1 SGHTA and CDR2 FQGNSA. V was clipped by 0 bases and J by 4 bases, with 10 bases between them. The CDR3 region is CASSLARGPYNEQFF. CDR3 DNA sequence: TGTGCCAGCAGCTTAGCGCGAGGCCCGTACAATGAGCAGTTCTTC.

The chain recombines TRBV19 with TRBJ2-5; D perhaps matches TRBD2 (6 bases). V lost 5 bases and J 0 bases, leaving 16 bases between the germline ends. The germline gives CDR1 LNHDA, CDR2 SQIVND (reference sequence). The CDR3 consists of 16 residues. The CDR3 region has the DNA TGTGCCAGTAGTCTGGGTGGCGGGGCCTACCAAGAGACCCAGTACTTC. It codes for CASSLGGGAYQETQYF.

The chain links TRBV9 to TRBJ2-3; TRBD2 matches at 12 bases. Germline V gives CDR1 SGDLS, CDR2 YYNGEE. This CDR3 is 16 amino acids long. Trimming cost V 3 bases and J 1 base; bases outside gene matches: 3. The DNA of the CDR3 is TGTGCCAGCAGCGCGACTAGCGGGAGCGGCACAGATACGCAGTATTTT. Protein sequence: CASSATSGSGTDTQYF.

The chain combines TRBV18 with TRBJ2-1, with 7 nucleotides matching TRBD2. Germline V gene sequence: CDR1 KGHSH, CDR2 LQKENI. The V segment lost 1 base and the J segment 9 bases; nucleotides outside the gene matches: 12. The CDR3 runs to 16 residues. In DNA form, the CDR3 reads TGTGCCAGCTCACCACTTTCGAGCGGGACCGAGGGTGAGCAGTTCTTC. It yields the protein CASSPLSSGTEGEQFF.

J is TRBJ2-3 and V is TRBV9, with 7 bases that match TRBD2. V lost 2 bases, J lost 2 bases, and 2 bases stayed unmatched. This CDR3 has 14 residues. Germline V gene lookup returns CDR1 SGDLS and CDR2 YYNGEE. In DNA form, the CDR3 reads TGTGCCAGCAGCGTGAGCGGGACCACAGATACGCAGTATTTT. Translating gives CASSVSGTTDTQYF.

DNA for the CDR3: TGTGCCAGCAGTGAAGTTCAGTGGTCAGGGGGCGGGTATGGCTACACCTTC. Protein product: CASSEVQWSGGGYGYTF. This rearrangement joins TRBV2 to TRBJ1-2; 8 nucleotides align to TRBD1. Germline V gene sequence: CDR1 SNHLY, CDR2 FYNNEI. This CDR3 has 17 amino acids. After removal of 1 base from V and 5 bases from J, the junction contained 12 bases not matched to a gene.

V usage is TRBV7-2 and J usage is TRBJ1-1, with 7 bases matching TRBD1. The CDR3 length is 13 residues. Per the germline V gene, CDR1 is SGHTA and CDR2 is FQGNSA. The trim removed 3 bases at V and 9 bases at J, leaving 7 bases unmatched. In DNA form, the CDR3 reads TGTGCCAGCAGCTTTCTTCAGGGGGGTAAAGCTTTCTTT. This codes for CASSFLQGGKAFF. The whole variable domain, remainder taken from reference TRBV7-2 and TRBJ1-1, is GAGVSQSPSNKVTEKGKDVELRCDPISGHTALYWYRQSLGQGLEFLIYFQGNSAPDKSGLPSDRFSAERTGGSVSTLTIQRTQQEDSAVYLCASSFLQGGKAFFGQGTRLTVV.

The chain uses TRBV19 and TRBJ2-7, with a weak D call TRBD1 (6 bases). The V gene's germline CDR1 is LNHDA and CDR2 SQIVND (reference sequence). There are 14 residues in the CDR3. V was pared by 4 bases and J by 1 base, with 11 bases between. The CDR3 spells CASSTQGLSYEQYF. The DNA of the CDR3 is TGTGCCAGTAGTACCCAGGGGCTTTCCTACGAGCAGTACTTC.

This chain joins TRBV5-6 and TRBJ2-5, with 9 nucleotides matching TRBD2. Trimming removed 2 bases from V and 5 bases from J; junction bases left unmatched: 7. CDR3 length: 15 residues. Germline CDR1 is SGHDT and CDR2 is YYEEEE. CDR3 region: CASSFWAGGLETQYF. CDR3 nucleotides: TGTGCCAGCAGCTTCTGGGCGGGAGGGCTGGAGACCCAGTACTTC.

The V call is TRBV7-9, the J call TRBJ2-5, with D possibly being TRBD2 (6 bases). The CDR3 is 15 residues long. Germline V gene lookup returns CDR1 SEHNR and CDR2 FQNEAQ (reference sequence). V shed 1 base and J shed 5 bases, with 14 bases lying between them. The CDR3 bases are TGTGCCAGCAGCTTAGATGGAGGGTTGAGGGAGACCCAGTACTTC. This codes for CASSLDGGLRETQYF.

This clone occurred a few times. The CDR3 DNA sequence: TGTGCCAGCAGCCCCAGAGCGGGAGTCCGGAGGGAGCAGTACTTC. This codes for CASSPRAGVRREQYF. This chain uses TRBV7-9 with TRBJ2-7; 8 bases are shared with TRBD2. CDR1 SEHNR and CDR2 FQNEAQ come from the germline V gene (reference sequence). The V segment lost 5 bases and the J segment 7 bases; nucleotides outside the gene matches: 13. This CDR3 comprises 15 residues.

The chain links TRBV28 to TRBJ1-1; the D gene is possibly TRBD1 (6 bases). The CDR3 extends over 17 amino acids. Per the germline V gene, CDR1 is MDHEN and CDR2 is SYDVKM. Trimming removed 5 bases at V and 3 bases at J, with 22 bases between. CDR3 protein: CASSPTTGKRADTEAFF. The DNA of the CDR3 is TGTGCCAGCAGTCCCACGACAGGCAAAAGAGCGGACACTGAAGCTTTCTTT.

This chain links TRBV2 with TRBJ2-5; a possible D gene is TRBD1 (6 bases). The V and J ends lost 6 bases and 5 bases respectively, with 22 bases between them. Germline CDR1 reads SNHLY; CDR2 reads FYNNEI. CDR3 length: 16 residues. The DNA of the CDR3 is TGTGCCAGCAGACCCCCCCAGGGGATGGTTTGGGAGACCCAGTACTTC. Translation: CASRPPQGMVWETQYF.

Only a few counts were recorded for this clone. V is TRBV28 and J is TRBJ1-2; tentatively, D is TRBD1 (6 bases). Germline V gene sequence: CDR1 MDHEN, CDR2 SYDVKM. CDR3 length equals 14 residues. V gave up 3 bases and J gave up 7 bases, with 15 bases separating them. In DNA form, the CDR3 reads TGTGCCAGCAGTTTTGGGACAAAACTATCTGGCTACACCTTC. Its translation: CASSFGTKLSGYTF.

The chain couples TRBV9 to TRBJ2-7, with D perhaps matching TRBD2 (6 bases). The V end was cut by 0 bases, the J end by 6 bases, with 13 bases between. The CDR3 has 14 residues. CDR1 and CDR2 from the germline V gene are SGDLS and YYNGEE. The CDR3 loop reads CASSVDLWDSEQYF. CDR3 bases: TGTGCCAGCAGCGTAGACTTGTGGGACTCCGAGCAGTACTTC. The entire variable domain, with the rest obtained from reference TRBV9 and TRBJ2-7, is as follows: DSGVTQTPKHLITATGQRVTLRCSPRSGDLSVYWYQQSLDQGLQFLIQYYNGEERAKGNILERFSAQQFPDLHSELNLSSLELGDSALYFCASSVDLWDSEQYFGPGTRLTVT.

The J gene is TRBJ2-1, the V gene TRBV7-2; TRBD2 might be the D (6 bases). Germline loops: CDR1 SGHTA, CDR2 FQGNSA. The CDR3 sequence is 14 residues long. V lost 8 bases and J lost 8, with 19 bases in between. As DNA, the CDR3 is TGTGCCAGCGCTCCGACTAGAAGCCTATATGAGCAGTTCTTC. Translated: CASAPTRSLYEQFF.

The chain couples TRBV18 to TRBJ2-7; TRBD1 matches at 7 bases. Germline CDR1 and CDR2: KGHSH and LQKENI. This CDR3 is 15 amino acids long. Trimming cost V 3 bases and J 2 bases; bases outside gene matches: 7. CDR3 DNA sequence: TGTGCCAGCTCACCTCAACAGGGGTCCACCTACGAGCAGTACTTC. Protein sequence: CASSPQQGSTYEQYF.

The chain joins TRBV5-1 to TRBJ2-7, with 7 nucleotides matching TRBD2. The CDR3 extends over 17 amino acids. Per the germline V gene, CDR1 is SGHRS and CDR2 is YFSETQ. V shed 4 bases and J 0 bases; nucleotides not matched to a gene: 13. The CDR3 nucleotides read TGCGCCAGCAGCGCCACCCGAGGCGGGAGTGGCTCCTACGAGCAGTACTTC. Translating gives CASSATRGGSGSYEQYF.

The chain has TRBV7-2 and TRBJ1-5; D is unclear. Germline CDR1 and CDR2: SGHTA and FQGNSA. The germline V and J ends were trimmed by 2 bases and 6 bases, with 11 bases remaining between them. The CDR3 length is 14 residues. CDR3 sequence: CASSLNPGAQPQHF. The CDR3 DNA sequence: TGTGCCAGCAGCTTAAATCCGGGTGCTCAGCCCCAGCATTTT. Complete variable domain (other parts from reference TRBV7-2 and TRBJ1-5): GAGVSQSPSNKVTEKGKDVELRCDPISGHTALYWYRQSLGQGLEFLIYFQGNSAPDKSGLPSDRFSAERTGGSVSTLTIQRTQQEDSAVYLCASSLNPGAQPQHFGDGTRLSIL.

The J gene is TRBJ2-2, the V gene TRBV7-9; no firm D call. CDR3 size: 13 residues. The V and J ends lost 5 bases and 3 bases respectively, with 7 bases between them. From germline, CDR1 is SEHNR and CDR2 FQNEAQ (reference sequence). The CDR3 here is CASSPRYTGELFF. The CDR3 DNA sequence: TGTGCCAGCAGCCCCAGGTACACCGGGGAGCTGTTTTTT.

The chain links TRBV18 to TRBJ2-7; TRBD2 might be the D (6 bases). V was cut by 2 bases and J by 4 bases, with 9 bases left in between. Germline lookup yields CDR1 KGHSH and CDR2 LQKENI. This CDR3 region has 13 residues. The CDR3 loop reads CASSPSGRYEQYF. The DNA of the CDR3 is TGTGCCAGCTCACCATCAGGGAGGTACGAGCAGTACTTC.

This clone was recorded only once. V usage is TRBV29-1 and J usage is TRBJ1-1; 8 bases agree with TRBD1. Germline V gene lookup returns CDR1 SQVTM and CDR2 ANQGSEA. V was clipped by 4 bases and J by 7 bases; unmatched bases: 2. This CDR3 is 11 amino acids long. CDR3 sequence: CSVGQGIEAFF. CDR3 bases: TGCAGCGTTGGACAGGGGATTGAAGCTTTCTTT.

The chain employs TRBV29-1 and TRBJ2-7; tentatively, D is TRBD2 (6 bases). Trimming stripped 0 bases from V and 1 base from J, with 13 bases between. The CDR3 sequence is 15 residues long. Looked up from germline, CDR1 is SQVTM and CDR2 is ANQGSEA. The CDR3 region has the DNA TGCAGCGTTGAAGAGTTGAGGCGGGGATCCTACGAGCAGTACTTC. Amino acids: CSVEELRRGSYEQYF.

The rearrangement links TRBV6-5 to TRBJ2-1; D is perhaps TRBD1 (7 bases). The CDR3 extends over 13 amino acids. Germline-derived CDR1 and CDR2 are MNHEY and SVGAGI. Deletions cut 6 bases from V and 3 bases from J, with 9 bases between. CDR3 nucleotide sequence: TGTGCCAGCAGGCGGGACAGCTACAATGAGCAGTTCTTC. This sequence encodes CASRRDSYNEQFF.

This clone was seen more than once but under ten times. The chain uses TRBV4-2 and TRBJ2-7; tentatively, D is TRBD1 (7 bases). The ends were cut back, 0 bases at V and 3 bases at J, with 15 bases in the middle. CDR1 is LGHNA, CDR2 YNFKEQ, per germline. CDR3 length: 16 amino acids. The CDR3 coding sequence is TGTGCCAGCAGCCAAGATCAGGGGGGCGCTTACTACGAGCAGTACTTC. It translates to CASSQDQGGAYYEQYF.

V usage is TRBV2 and J usage is TRBJ1-2, with 9 bases lining up with TRBD1. The CDR3 runs 14 residues. The V and J ends lost 6 bases and 8 bases, in that order; junction bases with no gene match: 10. CDR1 and CDR2 from the germline V gene are SNHLY and FYNNEI. As DNA, the CDR3 is TGTGCCAGCAGCCAAGCGGGACAGGGTTTCGGCTACACCTTC. It yields the protein CASSQAGQGFGYTF.

This clone was seen only a few times. J is TRBJ1-1 and V is TRBV5-6; TRBD1 matches 7 bases. The CDR3 is 12 amino acids. The germline CDR1 and CDR2 sequences are SGHDT and YYEEEE. The V gene end was trimmed by 2 bases and the J gene end by 11 bases; junction bases not matched to a gene: 6. CDR3 residues: CASSFLGQHAFF. For the CDR3, the DNA is TGTGCCAGCAGCTTTTTGGGACAGCATGCTTTCTTT.

Within the sample, this clone is hyperexpanded. The chain carries TRBV7-9 and TRBJ2-2; perhaps TRBD2 as D (6 bases). V dropped 3 bases and J dropped 8 bases, with 7 bases sitting between them. The CDR3 sequence is 12 residues long. The germline CDR1 and CDR2 sequences are SEHNR and FQNEAQ (reference sequence). The CDR3 sequence: CASSLAGGELFF. The CDR3 DNA follows: TGTGCCAGCAGCTTGGCGGGAGGGGAGCTGTTTTTT.